This entry concerns a single TCR beta chain. The sample is drawn from a study of blood T cell repertoires in COVID-19. The CDR3 is 14 amino acids. Between the trimmed V and J ends, which lost 3 bases and 6 bases, there was a span of 13 bases. Germline CDR1 is KGHSH and CDR2 is LQKENI. The table came from immunoSEQ multiplex PCR; TCRdb's copy has only in-frame clones and leaves some out. This sample has approximately 220,000 clones; 75% to 85% occur once, and the top ten carry 6.5% to 9%. What was sequenced was PBMCs or T cells enriched from blood (not recorded which). The TCR comes from a woman in her thirties or forties with acute COVID-19. The chain carries TRBV18 and TRBJ2-3; TRBD1 might be the D (6 bases). DNA for the CDR3: TGTGCCAGCTCACCGTGGGACAACCTGGATACGCAGTATTTT. This gives the protein CASSPWDNLDTQYF.